The 21 T cell receptor beta chains below all came from one sample that was sequenced in a study of blood T cell repertoires in COVID-19. Clones were read by immunoSEQ multiplex PCR, and TCRdb kept only the in-frame ones, dropping some. The table has about 63,000 clones, approximately 78% seen once; the top ten hold 3.8%. The sequenced sample consisted of PBMCs or T cells enriched from blood (not recorded which). The receptors originated from a woman in her forties with acute COVID-19.

This chain joins TRBV19 and TRBJ1-4; possible D gene TRBD1, 6 bases. Trimming removed 5 bases from V and 4 bases from J, with 11 bases in between. The CDR3 totals 14 residues. Germline V lookup: CDR1 LNHDA, CDR2 SQIVND (reference sequence). The CDR3, as DNA: TGTGCCAGTAGTTGGACAGTCAGTAATGAAAAACTGTTTTTT. Its protein product is CASSWTVSNEKLFF.

Concerning this clone itself: Other DNA sequences of this sample code for an identical CDR3. CDR3 residues: CASSRTGNTEAFF. The CDR3 DNA follows: TGTGCCAGCAGTCGGACAGGGAACACTGAAGCTTTCTTT. This chain uses TRBV3-1 (or the pseudogene TRBV3-2) with TRBJ1-1, with TRBD1 identical over 7 bases. The CDR3 has 13 amino acids. CDR1 is LGHDT and CDR2 is YNNKEL in the germline V gene (reference sequence). The J segment lost 1 base and the V segment lost 6 bases, leaving 2 bases of the junction unmatched.

The gene calls are TRBV12-3 or TRBV12-4 and TRBJ2-1, with D possibly being TRBD1 (5 bases). V was cut by 8 bases and J by 0 bases, with 8 bases left in between. The CDR3 has 13 amino acids. The CDR3 nucleotides read TGTGCCAGCGGGGCCAGCTCCTACAATGAGCAGTTCTTC. This gives the protein CASGASSYNEQFF.

This clone was counted only a few times. CDR3 in amino acids: CASSWGRGQYF. The CDR3 nucleotides read TGTGCCAGCAGTTGGGGGCGCGGGCAGTACTTC. The rearrangement joins TRBV28 to TRBJ2-7, with D tentatively TRBD1 (6 bases). V dropped 4 bases and J dropped 9 bases, with 10 bases sitting between them. This CDR3 is built from 11 residues. Germline assignment: CDR1 MDHEN and CDR2 SYDVKM.

The rearrangement uses TRBV19 and TRBJ2-1; 7 nucleotides align to TRBD1. CDR3 length: 15 residues. V was clipped by 3 bases and J by 0 bases; unmatched bases: 2. Germline CDR1 LNHDA, CDR2 SQIVND (reference sequence). CDR3 amino acids: CASSITGASYNEQFF. As DNA, the CDR3 is TGTGCCAGTAGTATTACAGGGGCCTCCTACAATGAGCAGTTCTTC.

This CDR3 is CASSESRGNSPLHF. In DNA, the CDR3 is TGCGCCAGCAGTGAGTCAAGAGGGAATTCACCCCTCCACTTT. This chain connects TRBV10-1 to TRBJ1-6; D is uncertain. Germline-derived CDR1 and CDR2 are WNHNN and SYGVQD (reference sequence). The V end lost 0 bases, the J end lost 7 bases, and 7 bases lay between the germline ends. The CDR3 has 14 amino acids.

This chain links TRBV3-1 (or the pseudogene TRBV3-2) with TRBJ2-2, with D possibly matching TRBD1 (6 bases). CDR3 size: 13 residues. In germline, CDR1 is LGHDT, CDR2 YNNKEL (reference sequence). Deletions cut 5 bases from V and 7 bases from J, with 11 bases between. CDR3 region: CASSTGLGGELFF. The CDR3 bases are TGTGCCAGCAGCACAGGGTTGGGCGGGGAGCTGTTTTTT.

The chain links TRBV24-1 to TRBJ2-2; D is perhaps TRBD1 (6 bases). Germline loops: CDR1 KGHDR, CDR2 SFDVKD. This CDR3 is 16 amino acids long. V gave up 4 bases and J gave up 0 bases, with 11 bases separating them. The CDR3 DNA reads as TGTGCCACCAGTGACCGACAGGAAACGAACACCGGGGAGCTGTTTTTT. Its translation: CATSDRQETNTGELFF.

The V call is TRBV15, the J call TRBJ1-2; D is possibly TRBD1 (6 bases). V lost 7 bases and J 5 bases, leaving 17 bases between the germline ends. Germline CDR1 and CDR2: LNHNV and YYDKDF (reference sequence). This CDR3 is built from 14 residues. The CDR3 region is CATTEGGGFYGYTF. The CDR3 DNA reads TGTGCCACCACGGAGGGGGGAGGGTTTTATGGCTACACCTTC.

This CDR3 is CASSTGQPQHF. For the CDR3, the DNA is TGTGCCAGCAGTACAGGTCAGCCCCAGCATTTT. The J gene is TRBJ1-5, the V gene TRBV6-5; a weak D match, TRBD1 (5 bases). This CDR3 comprises 11 residues. Germline values: CDR1 MNHEY, CDR2 SVGAGI. V lost 5 bases and J 6 bases, leaving 5 bases between the germline ends.

As DNA, the CDR3 is TGTGCCAGCAGTTTCCTTAATTCACCCCTCCACTTT. This sequence encodes CASSFLNSPLHF. The chain recombines TRBV27 with TRBJ1-6; D uncertain. Trimming pared 3 bases from V and 6 bases from J, leaving 3 bases between. Looked up from germline, CDR1 is MNHEY and CDR2 is SMNVEV (reference sequence). CDR3 size: 12 residues.

The rearrangement uses TRBV24-1 and TRBJ1-2; no clear D gene. The germline V and J ends were trimmed by 7 bases and 0 bases, with 5 bases remaining between them. CDR1 and CDR2 from the germline V gene are KGHDR and SFDVKD. CDR3 length: 12 residues. The CDR3 loop reads CATRGANYGYTF. The CDR3 nucleotides read TGTGCCACCAGAGGAGCTAACTATGGCTACACCTTC.

The chain links TRBV3-1 (or the pseudogene TRBV3-2) to TRBJ1-1; the D is unclear. Germline CDR1 and CDR2: LGHDT and YNNKEL (reference sequence). This CDR3 has 14 amino acids. With 6 bases removed from V and 2 bases from J, the gap between germline ends came to 13 bases. CDR3 DNA sequence: TGTGCCAGCAGTCCCGCAGGCAGAAACACTGAAGCTTTCTTT. It translates to CASSPAGRNTEAFF.

The genes are TRBV6-6 and TRBJ2-3; D remains ambiguous. The CDR3 sequence is 17 residues long. Trimming pared 5 bases from V and 1 base from J, leaving 19 bases between. Germline CDR1 MNHNY, CDR2 SVGAGI (reference sequence). Here the CDR3 reads CASSPPPASVGTDTQYF. The CDR3 DNA follows: TGTGCCAGCAGTCCCCCCCCGGCCAGCGTAGGCACAGATACGCAGTATTTT.

This clone has a single count. CDR3: CASSSTAANTGELFF. DNA of the CDR3: TGTGCCAGCAGCTCGACTGCTGCGAACACCGGGGAGCTGTTTTTT. The gene calls are TRBV5-5 and TRBJ2-2; no definite D call. CDR1 is SGHKS and CDR2 is YYEKEE in the germline V gene (reference sequence). The length of the CDR3 is 15 residues. The ends were cut back, 3 bases at V and 0 bases at J, with 9 bases in the middle.

This clone was seen just once. V gene TRBV28 combines with J gene TRBJ2-5; 7 bases are a match to TRBD2. The trim removed 7 bases at V and 4 bases at J, leaving 9 bases unmatched. The V gene's germline CDR1 is MDHEN and CDR2 SYDVKM. The CDR3 is made up of 14 amino acids. CDR3 sequence (DNA): TGTGCCAGCAATTCTCGGGAGGTAGGAGAGACCCAGTACTTC. Its translation is CASNSREVGETQYF.

This rearrangement joins TRBV21-1 to TRBJ1-6; the D segment call TRBD1 is taken from the table without a DNA check. TRBV21-1 is noted as a pseudogene. The CDR3 runs 15 residues. CDR3 residues: CASSPSDRANSPLHF. The CDR3 nucleotides are TGTGCCAGCAGTCCCTCGGACAGAGCTAATTCACCCCTCCACTTT.

The genes are TRBV5-4 and TRBJ1-3; no firm D call. Germline CDR1 SGHNT, CDR2 YYREEE (reference sequence). The V end was cut by 0 bases, the J end by 7 bases, with 11 bases between. The CDR3 totals 14 residues. The CDR3 loop reads CASSLAGVKNTIYF. CDR3 DNA: TGTGCCAGCAGCTTGGCCGGGGTGAAGAACACCATATATTTT.

V is TRBV4-2 and J is TRBJ2-1; 11 positions match TRBD2. The J segment lost 7 bases and the V segment lost 1 base, leaving 6 bases of the junction unmatched. This CDR3 has 16 amino acids. Germline CDR1 and CDR2: LGHNA and YNFKEQ. CDR3 loop: CASSQGSGRAGNEQFF. Written as DNA, the CDR3 is TGTGCCAGCAGCCAAGGTAGCGGGAGGGCGGGGAATGAGCAGTTCTTC.

The V and J genes are TRBV5-4 and TRBJ2-2; D gene ambiguous. CDR1 SGHNT and CDR2 YYREEE come from the germline V gene (reference sequence). This CDR3 has 14 amino acids. Between the trimmed V and J ends, which lost 2 bases and 4 bases, there was a span of 9 bases. The CDR3 loop reads CASSFQEGTGELFF. The CDR3 region has the DNA TGTGCCAGCAGCTTTCAGGAAGGCACCGGGGAGCTGTTTTTT.

V is TRBV7-2 and J is TRBJ2-7, with 9 bases aligning to TRBD2. V lost 6 bases, J lost 2 bases, and 11 bases stayed unmatched. The V gene's germline CDR1 is SGHTA and CDR2 FQGNSA. This CDR3 contains 16 residues. CDR3 in amino acids: CASSPSALAGPYEQYF. The CDR3 DNA is TGTGCCAGCAGTCCAAGCGCCCTAGCGGGACCCTACGAGCAGTACTTC.